This T cell receptor (beta chain) stems from a study of long-term antiretroviral therapy in people with HIV. The sample holds one count of this clone. The authors ran the immunoSEQ assay, v3.0, at survey level. Here immunoSEQ multiplex PCR was the method, and the copy in TCRdb shows in-frame clones only, minus some. The table records about 30,000 clones, over 85% of them present only once. Donors needed at least one pre-ART PBMC sample plus at least two post-ART samples. This sample comprised unsorted PBMCs, obtained more than 5 years after starting antiretroviral therapy. The clonotype originates from a woman aged 45-65 years with HIV.

CDR3 DNA: TGTGCCAGCGTAGAACTCGACGGAACCATGAACACTGAAGCTTTCTTT. This gives the protein CASVELDGTMNTEAFF. The chain has TRBV11-2 and TRBJ1-1, with D unresolved. V was clipped by 8 bases and J by 0 bases, with 19 bases between them. This CDR3 spans 16 amino acids. From germline, CDR1 is SGHAT and CDR2 FQNNGV.